The rows below give T cell receptor beta chains drawn from one sample of a study of blood T cell repertoires in COVID-19. Sequencing was performed with immunoSEQ multiplex PCR; in TCRdb, only in-frame clones are kept and a portion is missing. The table has about 140,000 clones, roughly 80% seen once. Input material: peripheral blood. Receptor source: a human donor in a cohort sampled during active COVID-19. Each CDR3 is given with its conserved first and last residue. A D gene is named only where the DNA matches it firmly. Size values are once, few and many counts, or a class for expanded clones, and some rows have none.

j_gene	abundance	d_gene	v_gene	CDR3aa	CDR3nt
TRBJ2-1	NA	NA	TRBV7-2	CASSLEGSLYNEQFF	TGTGCCAGCAGCTTAGAAGGTAGCCTCTACAATGAGCAGTTCTTC
TRBJ2-2	NA	NA	TRBV9	CASSPLSPEGTGELFF	TGTGCCAGCAGCCCCCTCTCTCCTGAGGGCACCGGGGAGCTGTTTTTT
TRBJ2-5	NA	NA	TRBV6-5	CASNSPQETQYF	TGTGCCAGCAACTCTCCCCAAGAGACCCAGTACTTC
TRBJ1-5	NA	TRBD1	TRBV19	CASRRDRRGDQPQHF	TGTGCCAGTAGGAGGGACAGGAGGGGAGATCAGCCCCAGCATTTT
TRBJ1-3	NA	TRBD1	TRBV5-1	CASTGDRAGNTIYF	TGCGCCAGCACTGGGGACAGGGCTGGAAACACCATATATTTT
TRBJ2-1	NA	NA	TRBV11-3	CASSLGAGEIYNEQFF	TGTGCCAGCAGCTTAGGCGCAGGGGAAATTTACAATGAGCAGTTCTTC
TRBJ2-5	once	NA	TRBV29-1	CSVGLGGPRETQYF	TGCAGCGTTGGCCTGGGAGGTCCCCGAGAGACCCAGTACTTC
TRBJ1-4	NA	NA	TRBV6-5	CATFSATNEKLFF	TGTGCCACCTTTAGTGCAACTAATGAAAAACTGTTTTTT
TRBJ2-3	NA	NA	TRBV2	CASSEIGRRGLRADTQYF	TGTGCCAGCAGTGAAATCGGGCGGAGGGGGCTTCGCGCAGATACGCAGTATTTT
TRBJ1-1	few	NA	TRBV5-6	CASSLETLVPSTEAFF	TGTGCCAGCAGCTTGGAGACCTTAGTCCCTAGTACTGAAGCTTTCTTT
TRBJ1-5	NA	NA	TRBV15	CATSRARGMSQPQHF	TGTGCCACCAGCAGAGCCAGGGGAATGTCTCAGCCCCAGCATTTT
TRBJ1-2	few	NA	TRBV30	CAWSSGFGYTF	TGTGCCTGGAGTTCAGGGTTTGGCTACACCTTC
TRBJ1-5	NA	NA	TRBV11-1	CASSWGLGQPQHF	TGTGCCAGCAGCTGGGGGCTCGGTCAGCCCCAGCATTTT
TRBJ2-2	NA	TRBD1	TRBV5-4	CASSSTGQGDTGELFF	TGTGCCAGCAGCTCGACGGGACAGGGCGACACCGGGGAGCTGTTTTTT
TRBJ2-1	NA	NA	TRBV7-8	CASSPPDSSYNEQFF	TGTGCCAGCAGCCCTCCCGACAGCTCCTACAATGAGCAGTTCTTC
TRBJ1-1	NA	NA	TRBV6-1	CASSEVTGWDTEAFF	TGTGCCAGCAGTGAAGTTACAGGTTGGGACACTGAAGCTTTCTTT
TRBJ2-1	once	TRBD2	TRBV6-1	CASSEARLAGSNEQFF	TGTGCCAGCAGTGAAGCGCGACTAGCGGGGTCCAATGAGCAGTTCTTC
TRBJ2-2	NA	TRBD1	TRBV27	CASSRGQGTGELFF	TGTGCCAGCAGCCGGGGACAGGGAACTGGGGAGCTGTTTTTT
TRBJ1-3	NA	NA	TRBV6-1	CASSESQYTIYF	TGTGCCAGCAGTGAATCACAGTACACCATATATTTT